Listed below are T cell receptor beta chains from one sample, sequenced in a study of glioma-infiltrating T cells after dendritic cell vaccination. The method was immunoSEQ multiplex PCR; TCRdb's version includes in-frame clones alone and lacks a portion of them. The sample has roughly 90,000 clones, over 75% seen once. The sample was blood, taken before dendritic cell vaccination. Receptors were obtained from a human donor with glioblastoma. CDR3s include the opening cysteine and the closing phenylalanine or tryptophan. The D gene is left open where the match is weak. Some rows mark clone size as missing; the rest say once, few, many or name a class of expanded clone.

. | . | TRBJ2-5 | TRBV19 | CASNEGKETQYF | TGTGCCAGTAATGAGGGAAAAGAGACCCAGTACTTC
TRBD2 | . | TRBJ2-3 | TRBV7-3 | CASSASGSRADTQYF | TGTGCCAGCAGCGCTAGCGGGAGTAGGGCAGATACGCAGTATTTT
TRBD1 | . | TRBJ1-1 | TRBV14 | CASSQGTGGRNTEAFF | TGTGCCAGCAGCCAAGGGACAGGGGGCCGGAACACTGAAGCTTTCTTT
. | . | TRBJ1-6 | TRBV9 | CASSVARGDSLYNSPLHF | TGTGCCAGCAGCGTAGCCAGGGGTGACTCCCTCTATAATTCACCCCTCCACTTT
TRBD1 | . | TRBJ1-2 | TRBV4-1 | CASSRPGGDGYTF | TGCGCCAGCAGCCGCCCAGGGGGCGATGGCTACACCTTC
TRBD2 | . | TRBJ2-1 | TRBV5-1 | CASSNPLAANYNEQFF | TGCGCCAGCAGCAATCCTCTAGCGGCTAACTACAATGAGCAGTTCTTC
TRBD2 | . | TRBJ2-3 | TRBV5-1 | CASSLGLAADTQYF | TGCGCCAGCAGCTTGGGACTAGCAGCGGATACGCAGTATTTT
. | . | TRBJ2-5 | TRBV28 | CASSLWAGKPKQETQYF | TGTGCCAGCAGTTTATGGGCGGGAAAACCCAAACAAGAGACCCAGTACTTC
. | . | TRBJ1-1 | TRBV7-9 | CASSSRGNTEAFF | TGTGCCAGCAGCTCCCGGGGGAACACTGAAGCTTTCTTT
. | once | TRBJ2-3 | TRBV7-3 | CASSLQSDTDTQYF | TGTGCCAGCAGCTTACAGTCAGACACAGATACGCAGTATTTT
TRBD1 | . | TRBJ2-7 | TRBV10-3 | CAISDPAGGVSYEQYF | TGTGCCATCAGTGACCCGGCAGGGGGTGTCTCCTACGAGCAGTACTTC
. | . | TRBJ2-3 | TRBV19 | CASSTRDSSTDTQYF | TGTGCCAGTAGTACCCGGGACTCGAGCACAGATACGCAGTATTTT
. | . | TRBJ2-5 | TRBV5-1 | CASFPDGGPQETQYF | TGCGCCAGCTTCCCGGACGGCGGGCCCCAAGAGACCCAGTACTTC
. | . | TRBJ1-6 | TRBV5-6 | CASSPYTNNSPLHF | TGTGCCAGCAGCCCATATACAAATAATTCACCCCTCCACTTT
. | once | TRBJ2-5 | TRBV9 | CASSVEGQSYYKETQYF | TGTGCCAGCAGCGTAGAAGGACAGAGTTATTATAAAGAGACCCAGTACTTC
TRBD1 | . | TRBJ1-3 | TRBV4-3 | CASSRDRASGNTIYF | TGCGCCAGCAGCCGGGACAGGGCCTCTGGAAACACCATATATTTT
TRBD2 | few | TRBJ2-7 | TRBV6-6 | CASSSAGASSYEQYF | TGTGCCAGCAGTTCAGCGGGGGCGTCCTCCTACGAGCAGTACTTC
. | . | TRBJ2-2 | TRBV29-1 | CSVGASAGELFF | TGCAGCGTCGGAGCGTCGGCCGGGGAGCTGTTTTTT
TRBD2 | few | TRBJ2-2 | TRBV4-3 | CASSQDPAGGRHTGELFF | TGCGCCAGCAGCCAAGATCCAGCGGGGGGGCGCCACACCGGGGAGCTGTTTTTT
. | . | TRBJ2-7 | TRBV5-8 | CASSLGGRSGEQYF | TGTGCCAGCAGCTTGGGCGGAAGGTCGGGCGAGCAGTACTTC